Following are 24 T cell receptor beta chains from one sample sequenced in a study of radiotherapy plus CTLA-4 blockade in lung cancer. Profiling relied on immunoSEQ multiplex PCR, and the TCRdb table lists in-frame clones only, not all of them. Among about 38,000 clones listed, about 80% were seen once. The source material was peripheral blood, sampled from a patient treated with radiotherapy plus ipilimumab. Every receptor here comes from a human donor with non-small cell lung cancer who had stable disease on radiotherapy plus ipilimumab.

This chain links TRBV7-3 with TRBJ1-3; D not certain. The V gene lost 2 bases and the J gene lost 4 bases, with 6 bases spanning the gap. The CDR3 runs to 13 residues. CDR1 is SGHTA and CDR2 is FQGTGA in the germline V gene. CDR3 protein: CASSLAPGNTIYF. The DNA of the CDR3 is TGTGCCAGCAGCTTAGCCCCCGGAAACACCATATATTTT.

CDR3 amino acids: CASSESGGGQPQHF. The CDR3 DNA sequence: TGTGCCAGCAGTGAATCCGGCGGGGGACAGCCCCAGCATTTT. The chain couples TRBV25-1 to TRBJ1-5; a weak D match, TRBD1 (5 bases). The CDR3 loop spans 14 amino acids. Germline V gives CDR1 MGHDK, CDR2 SYGVNS. Trimming shortened V by 1 base and J by 7 bases, and 11 bases separated the two germline ends.

This clone came up a few times. V is TRBV10-3 and J is TRBJ2-7; 10 bases are a match to TRBD1. Germline V gene sequence: CDR1 ENHRY, CDR2 SYGVKD. There are 15 residues in the CDR3. The V gene end was trimmed by 6 bases and the J gene end by 5 bases; junction bases not matched to a gene: 10. CDR3 sequence: CAIRGRGQGDHEQYF. CDR3 nucleotide sequence: TGTGCCATCAGAGGACGAGGACAGGGGGACCACGAGCAGTACTTC.

Regarding this clone: At the DNA level, this CDR3 is encoded by other sequences in the same sample as well. The rearrangement joins TRBV14 to TRBJ2-5, with unresolved D. V lost 3 bases and J 2 bases, leaving 4 bases between the germline ends. The germline V gene encodes CDR1 SGHDN and CDR2 FVKESK. The CDR3 extends over 12 amino acids. CDR3 bases: TGTGCCAGCAGCCAGTCGCAAGAGACCCAGTACTTC. Protein sequence: CASSQSQETQYF.

The chain carries TRBV19 and TRBJ2-2, with 9 bases lining up with TRBD2. In germline, CDR1 is LNHDA, CDR2 SQIVND (reference sequence). The CDR3 runs to 15 residues. V was clipped by 8 bases and J by 5 bases; unmatched bases: 9. The CDR3: CASGGRVRDTGELFF. The CDR3 region has the DNA TGTGCCAGTGGCGGGAGGGTCAGGGATACCGGGGAGCTGTTTTTT.

V is TRBV4-1 and J is TRBJ2-7; 8 bases agree with TRBD2. The CDR3 is 15 residues long. CDR1 is MGHRA and CDR2 is YSYEKL in the germline V gene. The V segment lost 1 base and the J segment 3 bases; nucleotides outside the gene matches: 5. The CDR3 sequence is CASSQGTTSGYEQYF. The CDR3 bases are TGCGCCAGCAGCCAAGGTACCACTAGCGGCTACGAGCAGTACTTC.

The gene calls are TRBV29-1 and TRBJ1-1; no clear D gene. Germline CDR1 and CDR2: SQVTM and ANQGSEA. V lost 7 bases to trimming and J lost 0 bases, with 12 bases between them. The CDR3 runs to 13 residues. The CDR3 region is CSARTEMNTEAFF. CDR3 coding DNA: TGCAGCGCGCGGACTGAGATGAACACTGAAGCTTTCTTT.

The chain is built from TRBV7-9 and TRBJ2-5; D not certain. With 1 base removed from V and 5 bases from J, the gap between germline ends came to 14 bases. The CDR3 spans 15 residues. The germline V gene has CDR1 SEHNR and CDR2 FQNEAQ (reference sequence). CDR3 DNA sequence: TGTGCCAGCAGCTTAGGAAACCAAGGCAGGGAGACCCAGTACTTC. Residues: CASSLGNQGRETQYF. Filled out from reference TRBV7-9 and TRBJ2-5, the complete variable domain reads DTGVSQNPRHKITKRGQNVTFRCDPISEHNRLYWYRQTLGQGPEFLTYFQNEAQLEKSRLLSDRFSAERPKGSFSTLEIQRTEQGDSAMYLCASSLGNQGRETQYFGPGTRLLVL.

The rearrangement joins TRBV5-4 to TRBJ2-5; no definite D call. This CDR3 has 14 residues. The V end was cut by 2 bases, the J end by 5 bases, with 13 bases between. Germline lookup yields CDR1 SGHNT and CDR2 YYREEE (reference sequence). The CDR3 protein is CASSLVGSRETQYF. In nucleotides, the CDR3 is TGTGCCAGCAGCTTAGTCGGTAGCAGGGAGACCCAGTACTTC.

This clone was counted between two and nine times. The sample carries other DNA sequences with the same CDR3. The rearrangement uses TRBV13 and TRBJ1-5; possible D gene TRBD1, 5 bases. The V end lost 0 bases, the J end lost 2 bases, and 5 bases lay between the germline ends. CDR1 PRHDT and CDR2 FYEKMQ come from the germline V gene (reference sequence). CDR3 size: 14 residues. The CDR3 is CASSLGRGNQPQHF. The CDR3 region has the DNA TGTGCCAGCAGCTTAGGCAGGGGCAATCAGCCCCAGCATTTT.

The gene calls are TRBV7-9 and TRBJ2-7, with no clear D. V shed 1 base and J shed 2 bases, with 12 bases lying between them. The CDR3 runs 15 residues. The V gene's germline CDR1 is SEHNR and CDR2 FQNEAQ (reference sequence). CDR3 loop: CASSLVGSGTYEQYF. The DNA of the CDR3 is TGTGCCAGCAGCTTAGTGGGTAGTGGCACCTACGAGCAGTACTTC.

CDR3 residues: CASTPRRNEQFF. The CDR3 bases are TGTGCCAGCACCCCCCGGAGGAATGAGCAGTTCTTC. The rearrangement links TRBV2 to TRBJ2-1; TRBD2 might be the D (5 bases). Germline V gives CDR1 SNHLY, CDR2 FYNNEI. The CDR3 length is 12 residues. V gave up 7 bases and J gave up 7 bases, with 11 bases separating them.

The V call is TRBV6-1, the J call TRBJ1-3; tentative D call: TRBD1 (6 bases). Trimming cost V 6 bases and J 2 bases, with 14 bases left between them. This CDR3 has 15 amino acids. Per germline, CDR1 MNHNS and CDR2 SASEGT. The CDR3 is CASSPQGMAGNTIYF. CDR3 in DNA: TGTGCCAGCAGCCCACAGGGTATGGCTGGAAACACCATATATTTT.

The rearrangement joins TRBV9 to TRBJ2-1; D gene ambiguous. The CDR3 loop spans 13 amino acids. The V gene lost 0 bases and the J gene lost 5 bases, with 6 bases spanning the gap. CDR1 and CDR2 from the germline V gene are SGDLS and YYNGEE. CDR3 in amino acids: CASSVGRNNEQFF. The CDR3 DNA reads as TGTGCCAGCAGCGTAGGCCGAAACAATGAGCAGTTCTTC.

By sample fraction, this clone is medium-sized. The chain links TRBV19 to TRBJ2-1; tentatively, D is TRBD2 (5 bases). The CDR3 runs 11 residues. Germline-derived CDR1 and CDR2 are LNHDA and SQIVND (reference sequence). The V end was cut by 6 bases, the J end by 9 bases, with 9 bases between. The CDR3 loop reads CASSSGSEQFF. The CDR3 DNA is TGTGCCAGTAGCAGTGGGAGTGAGCAGTTCTTC.

This clone was counted only a few times. This chain joins TRBV5-1 and TRBJ1-4; the D is unclear. V was shortened by 7 bases and J by 1 base, with 11 bases between the two germline ends. The CDR3 length is 14 residues. Germline assignment: CDR1 SGHRS and CDR2 YFSETQ. The CDR3 DNA follows: TGCGCCAGCCCCACAGAGCAAACTAATGAAAAACTGTTTTTT. Residues: CASPTEQTNEKLFF.

This clone was observed a handful of times. The chain links TRBV9 to TRBJ2-7; 14 nucleotides agree with TRBD2. CDR1 and CDR2 from the germline V gene are SGDLS and YYNGEE. CDR3 length: 18 residues. With 3 bases clipped from V and 3 bases from J, the junction kept 11 bases outside the gene matches. This CDR3 is CASSAGLAGVKRGYEQYF. CDR3 DNA sequence: TGTGCCAGCAGCGCGGGACTAGCGGGGGTCAAACGCGGCTACGAGCAGTACTTC. The full variable domain, with the rest looked up from reference TRBV9 and TRBJ2-7, is DSGVTQTPKHLITATGQRVTLRCSPRSGDLSVYWYQQSLDQGLQFLIQYYNGEERAKGNILERFSAQQFPDLHSELNLSSLELGDSALYFCASSAGLAGVKRGYEQYFGPGTRLTVT.

The V and J genes are TRBV28 and TRBJ1-4; 11 bases are shared with TRBD1. J lost 3 bases, V lost 4 bases, and 10 bases had no gene match. This CDR3 contains 18 residues. Germline V CDR1 and CDR2: MDHEN, SYDVKM. CDR3 DNA sequence: TGTGCCAGCAGTTCGAATCCGGGACAGGGGGGACCTAATGAAAAACTGTTTTTT. Protein product: CASSSNPGQGGPNEKLFF.

The rearrangement links TRBV6-1 to TRBJ2-1, with D possibly being TRBD1 (5 bases). The V end was cut by 1 base, the J end by 10 bases, with 11 bases between. CDR1 is MNHNS, CDR2 SASEGT, per germline. CDR3 length equals 13 residues. CDR3 region: CASSEEEYREQFF. The CDR3 DNA reads TGTGCCAGCAGTGAAGAGGAATACAGGGAGCAGTTCTTC.

The chain uses TRBV9 and TRBJ2-1; D is ambiguous. This CDR3 contains 16 residues. CDR1 and CDR2 (germline): SGDLS, YYNGEE. Trimming pared 0 bases from V and 0 bases from J, leaving 10 bases between. CDR3 amino acids: CASSVVQTSSYNEQFF. The DNA for the CDR3 is TGTGCCAGCAGCGTAGTACAGACGAGCTCCTACAATGAGCAGTTCTTC.

The chain employs TRBV11-3 and TRBJ1-1; the D is unclear. There are 12 residues in the CDR3. Trimming stripped 7 bases from V and 1 base from J, with 7 bases between. Germline V gives CDR1 SGHNT, CDR2 YENEEA. The CDR3 loop is CASTRTNTEAFF. In DNA, the CDR3 is TGTGCCAGCACCCGGACGAACACTGAAGCTTTCTTT.

V gene TRBV5-4 combines with J gene TRBJ1-2; 10 positions agree with TRBD1. This CDR3 is built from 15 residues. With 3 bases clipped from V and 4 bases from J, the junction kept 6 bases outside the gene matches. CDR1 is SGHNT and CDR2 is YYREEE in the germline V gene (reference sequence). CDR3 nucleotide sequence: TGTGCCAGCAGCTCACCGGGACAGGGGTCCTATGGCTACACCTTC. As protein: CASSSPGQGSYGYTF.

V is TRBV11-2 and J is TRBJ1-5; TRBD1 is a possible D gene (6 bases). This CDR3 contains 16 residues. Germline assignment: CDR1 SGHAT and CDR2 FQNNGV. With 0 bases removed from V and 3 bases from J, the gap between germline ends came to 12 bases. CDR3 coding DNA: TGTGCCAGCAGCTTAGATGAGGGGGGGAACAATCAGCCCCAGCATTTT. Its protein is CASSLDEGGNNQPQHF.

V gene TRBV10-1 combines with J gene TRBJ2-3; weak D call: TRBD1 (6 bases). The CDR3 is made up of 11 amino acids. V gave up 4 bases and J gave up 9 bases, with 8 bases separating them. CDR1 WNHNN and CDR2 SYGVQD come from the germline V gene (reference sequence). This CDR3 is CASSGQETQYF. The CDR3 DNA reads as TGCGCCAGCAGTGGACAGGAGACGCAGTATTTT.